This record looks at one T cell receptor beta chain sequence and its context. The CDR3 sequence is 14 residues long. Trimming cost V 4 bases and J 5 bases, with 14 bases left between them. Per the germline V gene, CDR1 is LGHDT and CDR2 is YNNKEL (reference sequence). These data belong to a study of blood T cell repertoires in COVID-19. The assay was immunoSEQ multiplex PCR, and TCRdb's table has in-frame clones only and misses some. Of 200,000 to 250,000 clones listed, around 84% are singletons. The clonotype was recovered from a man younger than 40 with acute COVID-19. Material for sequencing was PBMCs or T cells enriched from blood (not recorded which). The rearrangement links TRBV3-1 (or the pseudogene TRBV3-2) to TRBJ1-1; D unresolved. In DNA, the CDR3 is TGTGCCAGCAGCCTCATTGACCGCGGGACTGAAGCTTTCTTT. This sequence encodes CASSLIDRGTEAFF.